The next 31 T cell receptor beta chains were all read from a single sample in a study of Ad26.COV2.S vaccination and SARS-CoV-2 variants. Treatment in this sample: over 15 received Ad26.COV2.S at low or high dose, single or two shots; about five received placebo; per-sample allocation not given. The samples date from day 63 after the first vaccine or placebo injection. Repertoires were generated with immunoSEQ multiplex PCR, while TCRdb's copy carries only in-frame clones and drops some. This sample has 350,000 to 450,000 clones, with about 92% found just once. Sequencing used peripheral blood, obtained in a trial of Ad26.COV2.S vaccine versus placebo. The receptors derive from a person aged 18 to 59 who received the Ad26.COV2.S COVID-19 vaccine or a placebo.

V usage is TRBV7-2 and J usage is TRBJ2-2; D ambiguous. CDR3 length equals 13 residues. Germline V gene lookup returns CDR1 SGHTA and CDR2 FQGNSA. V was shortened by 3 bases and J by 6 bases, with 8 bases between the two germline ends. CDR3 loop: CASSFSLPGELFF. CDR3 DNA: TGTGCCAGCAGCTTTTCTTTACCCGGGGAGCTGTTTTTT. The full variable domain, completed using reference TRBV7-2 and TRBJ2-2, is GAGVSQSPSNKVTEKGKDVELRCDPISGHTALYWYRQSLGQGLEFLIYFQGNSAPDKSGLPSDRFSAERTGGSVSTLTIQRTQQEDSAVYLCASSFSLPGELFFGEGSRLTVL.

The chain carries TRBV6-5 and TRBJ1-4; 7 bases fit TRBD1. CDR3 length: 14 residues. The germline V gene encodes CDR1 MNHEY and CDR2 SVGAGI. With V trimmed by 6 bases and J by 4 bases, 5 bases remained unmatched. DNA of the CDR3: TGTGCCAGCAGGGGGACAGCCCTTAATGAAAAACTGTTTTTT. Its translation: CASRGTALNEKLFF.

The genes are TRBV7-8 and TRBJ1-2; D unresolved. V was trimmed by 4 bases and J by 6 bases, leaving 15 bases between them. CDR3 length: 14 amino acids. Germline V gene sequence: CDR1 SGHVS, CDR2 FQNEAQ. The CDR3 is CASSSTAGPNGYTF. DNA for the CDR3: TGTGCCAGCAGCTCAACTGCCGGCCCCAATGGCTACACCTTC. Complete variable domain (other parts from reference TRBV7-8 and TRBJ1-2): GAGVSQSPRYKVAKRGQDVALRCDPISGHVSLFWYQQALGQGPEFLTYFQNEAQLDKSGLPSDRFFAERPEGSVSTLKIQRTQQEDSAVYLCASSSTAGPNGYTFGSGTRLTVV.

J is TRBJ2-3 and V is TRBV6-2 or TRBV6-3; no reliable D call. The CDR3 contains 15 residues. The germline CDR1 and CDR2 sequences are MNHEY and SVGEGT. The V and J ends lost 0 bases and 1 base respectively, with 8 bases between them. The CDR3 sequence is CASSYSNKRTDTQYF. Written as DNA, the CDR3 is TGTGCCAGCAGTTACTCGAACAAGCGCACAGATACGCAGTATTTT.

In nucleotides, the CDR3 is TGCAGTGCCGGGACTAGCTACGAGCAGTACTTC. Residues: CSAGTSYEQYF. The gene calls are TRBV20-1 and TRBJ2-7; 8 bases align to TRBD2. Germline values: CDR1 DFQATT, CDR2 SNEGSKA (reference sequence). V lost 6 bases to trimming and J lost 3 bases; unmatched junction nucleotides: 1. CDR3 size: 11 residues.

The chain joins TRBV28 to TRBJ1-1, with TRBD1 matching 10 bases. This CDR3 has 21 residues. Germline V gives CDR1 MDHEN, CDR2 SYDVKM. The trim removed 2 bases at V and 3 bases at J, leaving 21 bases unmatched. CDR3 amino acids: CASSLGAWLGKTGGMDTEAFF. CDR3 bases: TGTGCCAGCAGTTTAGGGGCATGGTTGGGGAAGACAGGGGGCATGGACACTGAAGCTTTCTTT.

The CDR3 loop reads CASSLKRGAGSTGELFF. In nucleotides, the CDR3 is TGTGCCAGCAGCTTAAAGCGGGGGGCCGGGAGCACCGGGGAGCTGTTTTTT. V usage is TRBV11-2 and J usage is TRBJ2-2, with 9 bases lining up with TRBD2. Germline CDR1 SGHAT, CDR2 FQNNGV. The CDR3 has 17 amino acids. J was trimmed by 4 bases and V by 2 bases; bases with no gene match: 8. The full variable domain, completed using reference TRBV11-2 and TRBJ2-2, is EAGVAQSPRYKIIEKRQSVAFWCNPISGHATLYWYQQILGQGPKLLIQFQNNGVVDDSQLPKDRFSAERLKGVDSTLKIQPAKLEDSAVYLCASSLKRGAGSTGELFFGEGSRLTVL.

As DNA, the CDR3 is TGTGCCAGTAGCTTATCTATGGGGGCTGAAGCTTTCTTT. It yields the protein CASSLSMGAEAFF. This sequence joins TRBV19 and TRBJ1-1, with a weak D call TRBD1 (5 bases). The V end was cut by 6 bases, the J end by 6 bases, with 14 bases between. The CDR3 consists of 13 residues. Germline CDR1 and CDR2: LNHDA and SQIVND (reference sequence).

The rearrangement links TRBV11-2 to TRBJ1-1; 9 nucleotides line up with TRBD1. The germline gives CDR1 SGHAT, CDR2 FQNNGV. V shed 5 bases, J shed 5 bases, and the junction held 3 bases outside the gene matches. This CDR3 is 13 amino acids long. The CDR3 loop reads CASSPDRGTEAFF. The CDR3 DNA reads TGTGCCAGCAGCCCAGACAGGGGGACTGAAGCTTTCTTT.

V is TRBV4-1 and J is TRBJ2-7; 10 bases match TRBD2. CDR3 length: 18 residues. The V and J ends lost 0 bases and 2 bases, in that order; junction bases with no gene match: 10. Germline values: CDR1 MGHRA, CDR2 YSYEKL. For the CDR3, the DNA is TGCGCCAGCAGCCAAGATCGGTTTAGCGGGGGGTTCGCCTACGAGCAGTACTTC. It codes for CASSQDRFSGGFAYEQYF.

CDR3 sequence reads: CASRGGGDGYTF. In DNA form, the CDR3 reads TGTGCCAGCCGTGGGGGTGGGGATGGCTACACCTTC. The rearrangement uses TRBV28 and TRBJ1-2; D is perhaps TRBD1 (5 bases). Germline assignment: CDR1 MDHEN and CDR2 SYDVKM. Between the trimmed V and J ends, which lost 8 bases and 6 bases, there was a span of 13 bases. This CDR3 has 12 amino acids.

This chain joins TRBV5-4 and TRBJ2-5; D unresolved. From germline, CDR1 is SGHNT and CDR2 YYREEE (reference sequence). V lost 7 bases and J 2 bases, leaving 15 bases between the germline ends. This CDR3 is built from 14 residues. The CDR3 bases are TGTGCCAGCTTAAATATAGGGATACAAGAGACCCAGTACTTC. Protein sequence: CASLNIGIQETQYF. Full variable domain (remainder filled in from reference TRBV5-4 and TRBJ2-5): ETGVTQSPTHLIKTRGQQVTLRCSSQSGHNTVSWYQQALGQGPQFIFQYYREEENGRGNFPPRFSGLQFPNYSSELNVNALELDDSALYLCASLNIGIQETQYFGPGTRLLVL.

The chain joins TRBV5-8 to TRBJ1-1; D unclear. V lost 1 base and J lost 0, with 13 bases in between. The CDR3 runs 16 residues. Germline values: CDR1 SGHTS, CDR2 YDEGEE. The CDR3 sequence is CASSLLRPAMNTEAFF. For the CDR3, the DNA is TGTGCCAGCAGCTTGTTGCGGCCAGCGATGAACACTGAAGCTTTCTTT.

The chain recombines TRBV29-1 with TRBJ2-2; D possibly corresponds to TRBD1 (6 bases). The germline CDR1 and CDR2 sequences are SQVTM and ANQGSEA. The V gene lost 1 base and the J gene lost 0 bases, with 15 bases spanning the gap. This CDR3 has 17 amino acids. The CDR3 nucleotides are TGCAGCGTTGAAGTAGTCGGACAGCATACGAACACCGGGGAGCTGTTTTTT. Translating gives CSVEVVGQHTNTGELFF.

A single count supports this clone. CDR3 in amino acids: CASSFGRGPTQPQHF. The DNA for the CDR3 is TGTGCCAGCAGCTTTGGCAGGGGGCCCACTCAGCCCCAGCATTTT. The chain recombines TRBV5-6 with TRBJ1-5; TRBD1 matches at 8 bases. Germline V gene lookup returns CDR1 SGHDT and CDR2 YYEEEE. Trimming at V came to 2 bases and at J to 6 bases, leaving 7 bases not matched to a gene. The CDR3 is made up of 15 amino acids.

The chain has TRBV19 and TRBJ1-1; no clear D. Germline V lookup: CDR1 LNHDA, CDR2 SQIVND (reference sequence). The V gene lost 5 bases and the J gene lost 3 bases, with 10 bases spanning the gap. The CDR3 loop spans 13 amino acids. The CDR3 bases are TGTGCCAGTAGTCTTACAGCGTACACTGAAGCTTTCTTT. This gives the protein CASSLTAYTEAFF.

This clone occurred many times. The chain links TRBV12-3 or TRBV12-4 to TRBJ1-1, with 7 positions matching TRBD1. The CDR3 length is 13 residues. With 6 bases clipped from V and 8 bases from J, the junction kept 9 bases outside the gene matches. The CDR3 DNA reads as TGTGCCAGCAGCCTGGACAGGAGACTAGAAGCTTTCTTT. Its protein is CASSLDRRLEAFF.

The chain uses TRBV7-9 and TRBJ1-5; D gene uncertain. Trimming left V 1 base short and J 8 bases short, with 15 bases between. The CDR3 length is 15 residues. CDR1 and CDR2 from the germline V gene are SEHNR and FQNEAQ (reference sequence). Here the CDR3 DNA reads TGTGCCAGCAGCTTAGGAGCGGGCTTGAGGGAGCCCCAGCATTTT. Protein sequence: CASSLGAGLREPQHF.

Of note for this clone: Additional DNA sequences in this sample encode the identical CDR3. Here the CDR3 reads CASSYSAGSGNTIYF. In DNA, the CDR3 is TGTGCCAGCAGTTACTCGGCGGGCTCTGGAAACACCATATATTTT. This rearrangement joins TRBV6-5 to TRBJ1-3; no definite D call. Trimming took off 0 bases at V and 0 bases at J, with 6 bases between the two ends. The CDR3 runs 15 residues. The germline V gene has CDR1 MNHEY and CDR2 SVGAGI.

This clone occurred once. The CDR3 DNA follows: TGTGCCAGCAGCTCGACAGGGGGAGTGACCGGGGAGCTGTTTTTT. Amino acid sequence: CASSSTGGVTGELFF. The chain employs TRBV7-9 and TRBJ2-2; the match to TRBD1 covers 9 bases. After removal of 4 bases from V and 5 bases from J, the junction contained 5 bases not matched to a gene. The germline CDR1 and CDR2 sequences are SEHNR and FQNEAQ (reference sequence). CDR3 length: 15 amino acids.

This chain uses TRBV12-5 with TRBJ2-5, with 8 bases aligning to TRBD1. Germline trimming cut 6 bases from V and 5 bases from J; bases unmatched to any gene: 11. The CDR3 totals 15 residues. Looked up from germline, CDR1 is LGHNT and CDR2 is FRNRAP. In DNA form, the CDR3 reads TGTGCTAGTGGGGCAGGACAGGGATCAAGGGAGACCCAGTACTTC. Encoded protein: CASGAGQGSRETQYF.

This clone showed up just a few times. The chain links TRBV5-4 to TRBJ1-1; D not resolved. The V gene lost 3 bases and the J gene lost 7 bases, with 16 bases spanning the gap. Germline CDR1 and CDR2: SGHNT and YYREEE (reference sequence). The CDR3 length is 14 residues. The CDR3 loop is CASSSPSSAVEAFF. In DNA, the CDR3 is TGTGCCAGCAGCTCCCCCAGTTCGGCTGTTGAAGCTTTCTTT.

The chain uses TRBV19 and TRBJ2-7; 7 bases match TRBD1. The CDR3 extends over 15 amino acids. Germline V gives CDR1 LNHDA, CDR2 SQIVND (reference sequence). V was clipped by 6 bases and J by 6 bases; unmatched bases: 14. This CDR3 reads CASSRQTGAIGEQYF. The CDR3 DNA reads as TGTGCCAGTAGCCGGCAAACAGGGGCCATAGGCGAGCAGTACTTC.

The chain recombines TRBV7-6 with TRBJ1-4; no definite D call. Germline CDR1 and CDR2: SGHVS and FNYEAQ. CDR3 size: 14 residues. The V end was cut by 1 base, the J end by 5 bases, with 8 bases between. The chain's CDR3 is CASSLGGHNEKLFF. The CDR3, as DNA: TGTGCCAGCAGCTTAGGGGGTCACAATGAAAAACTGTTTTTT.

This chain uses TRBV9 with TRBJ1-5; D gene ambiguous. The CDR3 runs 15 residues. Germline CDR1 is SGDLS and CDR2 is YYNGEE. V dropped 3 bases and J dropped 1 base, with 11 bases sitting between them. The CDR3: CASSASPLSNQPQHF. Here the CDR3 DNA reads TGTGCCAGCAGCGCGTCCCCGTTGAGCAATCAGCCCCAGCATTTT.

The J gene is TRBJ1-5, the V gene TRBV30; the match to TRBD1 covers 9 bases. J was trimmed by 6 bases and V by 0 bases; bases with no gene match: 6. The length of the CDR3 is 15 residues. Germline CDR1 is GTSNPN and CDR2 is SVGIG (reference sequence). The CDR3 nucleotides are TGTGCCTGGAGTGTAGGGGGACAGGGCCCTCAGCCCCAGCATTTT. Amino acid sequence: CAWSVGGQGPQPQHF.

V is TRBV2 and J is TRBJ2-3, with D possibly matching TRBD1 (5 bases). The CDR3 contains 14 residues. In germline, CDR1 is SNHLY, CDR2 FYNNEI. Trimming removed 6 bases from V and 3 bases from J, with 13 bases in between. CDR3 sequence (DNA): TGTGCCAGCAGGCTCTTTCAGGGTACAGATACGCAGTATTTT. Amino acid sequence: CASRLFQGTDTQYF.

This chain links TRBV5-1 with TRBJ2-5, with TRBD2 matching over 13 bases. The CDR3 spans 17 residues. Germline V gene data show CDR1 as SGHRS and CDR2 as YFSETQ. Unmatched junction bases numbered 2, after V lost 0 bases and J lost 0 bases. The CDR3 nucleotides read TGCGCCAGCAGCTTGGCACTAGCGGGGGGGTACCAAGAGACCCAGTACTTC. Translating gives CASSLALAGGYQETQYF.

This chain connects TRBV19 to TRBJ1-2, with 9 positions matching TRBD1. Trimming took 3 bases from V and 3 from J; bases not matched to a gene: 2. The CDR3 has 14 amino acids. The germline V gene encodes CDR1 LNHDA and CDR2 SQIVND (reference sequence). The CDR3 sequence: CASSIGTGHYGYTF. In DNA, the CDR3 is TGTGCCAGTAGTATCGGGACAGGGCACTATGGCTACACCTTC.

The CDR3 is CASSLMSGGSNEQYF. CDR3 DNA: TGTGCCAGCAGCTTGATGTCAGGGGGTAGTAACGAGCAGTACTTC. The V call is TRBV11-2, the J call TRBJ2-7; 7 positions agree with TRBD1. CDR3 size: 15 residues. The germline V gene encodes CDR1 SGHAT and CDR2 FQNNGV. The V segment lost 3 bases and the J segment 5 bases; nucleotides outside the gene matches: 10. The variable domain in full, completed from reference TRBV11-2 and TRBJ2-7, reads EAGVAQSPRYKIIEKRQSVAFWCNPISGHATLYWYQQILGQGPKLLIQFQNNGVVDDSQLPKDRFSAERLKGVDSTLKIQPAKLEDSAVYLCASSLMSGGSNEQYFGPGTRLTVT.

The chain is built from TRBV27 and TRBJ2-6; tentatively, D is TRBD2 (6 bases). V shed 1 base and J shed 1 base, with 11 bases lying between them. Germline CDR1 is MNHEY and CDR2 is SMNVEV (reference sequence). The CDR3 is 17 residues long. CDR3 in amino acids: CASSLWQGGSGANVLTF. CDR3 DNA: TGTGCCAGCAGTTTATGGCAGGGAGGATCTGGGGCCAACGTCCTGACTTTC.